This T cell receptor (beta chain) was sequenced for a study of T cells in Graves' hyperthyroidism and ophthalmopathy. The investigators amplified TCR beta CDR3 regions from RNA transcripts. Primed by the HTBI set, a first-round RT-PCR was run on the TCR CDR3. One entry per CDR3 protein, called by TCRdb with MiXCR from the multiplex PCR reads. The data hold over 350,000 distinct CDR3 sequences, with around a sixth observed a single time. The V and J ends lost 8 bases and 4 bases respectively, with 15 bases between them. Germline-derived CDR1 and CDR2 are MDHEN and SYDVKM. The CDR3 is 14 amino acids. This clonotype has only one observation. Not enrolled were patients with uncontrolled infection, other autoimmune disease, pregnancy or lactation.

This TCR was recovered from a man between 18 and 29 years old with Graves' ophthalmopathy. The chain couples TRBV28 to TRBJ2-1; TRBD1 is a possible D gene (6 bases). The sequenced material came from blood. DNA for the CDR3: TGTGCCAGCGCAGGGGCGGAAGTTTACAATGAGCAGTTCTTC. Protein: CASAGAEVYNEQFF.